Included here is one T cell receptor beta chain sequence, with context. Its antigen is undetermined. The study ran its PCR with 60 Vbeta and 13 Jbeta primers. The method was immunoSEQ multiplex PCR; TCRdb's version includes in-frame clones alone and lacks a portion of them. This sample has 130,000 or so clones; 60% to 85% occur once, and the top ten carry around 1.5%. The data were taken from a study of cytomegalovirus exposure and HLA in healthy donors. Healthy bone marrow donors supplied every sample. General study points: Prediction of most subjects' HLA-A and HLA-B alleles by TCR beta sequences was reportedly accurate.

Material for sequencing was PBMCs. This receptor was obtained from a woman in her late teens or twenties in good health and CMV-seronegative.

CDR3 amino acids: CAWTRWAGAVGTDTQYF. As DNA, the CDR3 is TGTGCCTGGACTCGGTGGGCGGGAGCAGTCGGCACAGATACGCAGTATTTT. The V gene is TRBV30, the J gene TRBJ2-3, with TRBD2 matching 7 bases. The V gene end was trimmed by 4 bases and the J gene end by 1 base; junction bases not matched to a gene: 14. In germline, CDR1 is GTSNPN, CDR2 SVGIG (reference sequence). The CDR3 runs 17 residues.